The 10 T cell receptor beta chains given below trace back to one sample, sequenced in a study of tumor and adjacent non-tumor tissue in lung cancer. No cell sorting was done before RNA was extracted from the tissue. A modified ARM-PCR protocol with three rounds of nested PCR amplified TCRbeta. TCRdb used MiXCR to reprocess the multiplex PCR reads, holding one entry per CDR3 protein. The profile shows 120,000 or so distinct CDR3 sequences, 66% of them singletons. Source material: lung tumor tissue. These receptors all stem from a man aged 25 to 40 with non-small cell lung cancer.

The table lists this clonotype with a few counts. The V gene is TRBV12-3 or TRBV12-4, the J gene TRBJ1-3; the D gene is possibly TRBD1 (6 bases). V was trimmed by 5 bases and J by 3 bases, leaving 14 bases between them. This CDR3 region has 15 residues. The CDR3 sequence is CASSPIGQLGNTIYF. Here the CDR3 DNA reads TGTGCCAGCAGTCCCATAGGACAGCTTGGAAACACCATATATTTT.

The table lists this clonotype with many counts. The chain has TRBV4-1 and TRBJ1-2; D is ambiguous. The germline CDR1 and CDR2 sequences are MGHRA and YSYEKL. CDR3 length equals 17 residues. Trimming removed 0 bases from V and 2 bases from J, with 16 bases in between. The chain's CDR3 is CASSQEGGLPVNYGYTF. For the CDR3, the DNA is TGCGCCAGCAGCCAAGAAGGAGGCCTTCCGGTCAACTATGGCTACACCTTC.

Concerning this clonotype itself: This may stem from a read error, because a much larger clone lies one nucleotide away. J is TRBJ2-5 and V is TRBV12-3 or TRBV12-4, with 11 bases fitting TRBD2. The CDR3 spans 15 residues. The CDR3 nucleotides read TGTACCAGCAGGGGTAGCGGGGGGGCCCGTGAGACCCAGTACTTC. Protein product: CTSRGSGGARETQYF.

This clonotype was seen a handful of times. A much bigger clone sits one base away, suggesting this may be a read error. CDR3 in amino acids: CSARGQGPATDTQYF. CDR3 DNA: TGCAGTGCTAGAGGACAGGGTCCCGCCACAGATACGCAGTATTTT. The gene calls are TRBV20-1 and TRBJ2-3, with 7 bases that match TRBD1. CDR1 and CDR2 from the germline V gene are DFQATT and SNEGSKA (reference sequence). The junction had 6 bases not matched to a gene; V was cut back by 1 base and J by 2 bases. The CDR3 sequence is 15 residues long.

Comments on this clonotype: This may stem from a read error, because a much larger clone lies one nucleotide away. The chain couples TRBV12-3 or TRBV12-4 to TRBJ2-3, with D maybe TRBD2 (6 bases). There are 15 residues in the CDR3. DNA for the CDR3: TGTGCCAGCAGTTTAAGGGGCTCTTCGGGAGATATGCAGTATTTT. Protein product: CASSLRGSSGDMQYF.

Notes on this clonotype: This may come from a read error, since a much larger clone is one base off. CDR3 protein: CASSLDGGSTFF. As DNA, the CDR3 is TGTGCCAGCAGTTTAGATGGAGGGAGCACTTTCTTT. J is TRBJ1-1 and V is TRBV12-3 or TRBV12-4; D uncertain. The CDR3 covers 12 residues. V gave up 1 base and J gave up 12 bases, with 12 bases separating them.

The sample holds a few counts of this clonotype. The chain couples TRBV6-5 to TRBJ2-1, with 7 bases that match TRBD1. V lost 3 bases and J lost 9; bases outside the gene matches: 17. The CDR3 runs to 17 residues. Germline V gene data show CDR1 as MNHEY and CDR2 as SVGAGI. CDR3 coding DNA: TGTGCCAGCAGTTATATTTCGGACAGGCCCGTGCAGGGTGAGCAGTTCTTC. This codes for CASSYISDRPVQGEQFF.

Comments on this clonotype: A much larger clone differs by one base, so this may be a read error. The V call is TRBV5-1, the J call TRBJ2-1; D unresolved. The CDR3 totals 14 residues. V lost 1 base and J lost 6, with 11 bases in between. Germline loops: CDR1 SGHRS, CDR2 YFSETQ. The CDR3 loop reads CASSLNPIGNEQFF. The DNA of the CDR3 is TGCGCCAGCAGCTTGAACCCCATAGGCAATGAGCAGTTCTTC.

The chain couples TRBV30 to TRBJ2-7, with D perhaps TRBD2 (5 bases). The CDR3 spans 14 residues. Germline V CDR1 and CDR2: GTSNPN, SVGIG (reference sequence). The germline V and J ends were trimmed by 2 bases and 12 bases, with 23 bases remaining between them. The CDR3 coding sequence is TGTGCCTGGAGTCCGGGAATCTTACCCTACGACCGGTACTTC. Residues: CAWSPGILPYDRYF.

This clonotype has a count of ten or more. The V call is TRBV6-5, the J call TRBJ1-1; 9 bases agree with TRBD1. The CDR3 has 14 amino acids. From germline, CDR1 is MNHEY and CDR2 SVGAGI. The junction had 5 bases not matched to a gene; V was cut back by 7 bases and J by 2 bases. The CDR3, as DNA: TGTGCCAGCACCCGGACAGGGGAAAACACTGAAGCTTTCTTT. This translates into CASTRTGENTEAFF.